This T cell receptor (beta chain) appears in the sequencing data of a study of tumor-infiltrating lymphocytes in primary liver carcinoma (dated by TCRdb to 2017 to 2019). Concerning the study at large: Of the five patients (three men and two women, aged 30 to 69 years), four had hepatocellular carcinoma and one had combined HCC and intrahepatic cholangiocarcinoma. The tumors of the five patients were staged as T1-T3 N0M0, with maximum diameters ranging from about 4.2 to 11 cm. Samples yielded roughly 3.5 to 8 million productive TCRbeta reads; read depth did not differ significantly between tissue types. Across five regions of each liver tumor, along with adjacent normal tissue and blood, the study brought together TCRbeta repertoire sequencing, expression microarrays and whole-exome sequencing. A total of 35 specimens from 5 patients went through TCRbeta repertoire sequencing, namely 25 tumor regions, 5 adjacent noncancerous liver tissues and 5 peripheral blood samples. High reproducibility was observed for the technical replicate repertoires, with mean shared-clone rates approximately 0.92 and correlation coefficients above 0.95.

To note about this clonotype: The clone's antigen remains unknown. The junction shows a germline mismatch at one end, possibly a read error.

Taken from cysteine to phenylalanine, the CDR3 has 18 residues. Left in the record is the CDR3 DNA by itself, 54 bases read in frame from the first base. Looking up the germline V gene (reference sequence) yields CDR1 DFQATT and CDR2 SNEGSKA. Summary of the overall study and its limitations: With just a handful of patients in the study, the authors point out that the findings should be validated in a larger study. Consistent with antigen-driven expansion, pairs of tumor regions showed higher repertoire overlap (mean roughly 35%) than either tumor-adjacent pairs (approximately 17%) or tumor-blood pairs (roughly 15%). Compared with blood, tumors had a significantly larger share of the repertoire taken up by the top 250 clones (p = 0.039). Comparison of CD4+ and CD8+ T cell repertoires was precluded by the use of bulk unsorted samples. Only the TCR beta chain was sequenced, which likely underestimates true repertoire diversity because unpaired alpha chains were not captured.

Starting from approximately 500 ng total RNA, TCRbeta-specific cDNA was produced by reverse transcription with a constant-region primer and ProtoScript II reverse transcriptase. Three nested multiplex PCR rounds, following a slightly modified ARM-PCR procedure, were used to build the TCRbeta libraries. Each of the first two PCR rounds ran for approximately 10 cycles and used multiplex TRBV1-TRBV30 forward primers together with a Cbeta reverse primer. Sample barcodes and Illumina adapters were added in a final 25-cycle PCR using Deep VentR polymerase. Amplicons of 200-500 bp were gel-purified with a QIAquick gel extraction kit before sequencing. TCRbeta amplicons were sequenced on an Illumina HiSeq 2500 with 250-bp paired-end reads. The study's processing was this. Trimmomatic v0.33 was used to quality-trim the reads, and FLASH v1.2.11 was used to merge paired reads so that full CDR3 sequences could be recovered. MiGEC v1.2.1b assigned V, D and J germline segments to the rearranged TCRbeta sequences. Clonotype statistics, along with Shannon-Wiener diversity indices, were calculated using VDJtools v1.0.0. Except for diversity analysis, only each sample's 250 most abundant clonotypes were used in subsequent analyses to reduce sampling bias. The raw public data were reprocessed by TCRdb itself: fastp quality trimming at Q25, MiXCR clonotype calling, in-frame beta chains only. Entries are consolidated by CDR3 protein sequence, retaining the most common genes and DNA. The V and J calls, along with clone size, are taken from TCRdb and not from the paper's own processing. A total of 90,000 to 150,000 distinct CDR3 sequences appear in this sample, roughly 70% of them only once. Roughly 7.3% of the sample is taken by the ten largest.

Total RNA and DNA were co-extracted without cell sorting from roughly 20-30 mg of bulk tissue using the AllPrep DNA/RNA mini kit. Surgical resection was performed in China between late 2015 and 2016 on several patients with histopathologically diagnosed primary liver carcinoma. Chronic HBV infection was present in the patients, and the patients were treatment-naive at sampling. Fresh tumor and adjacent tissue pieces were bisected; one half was stored in RNAlater at -80°C, the other sent for histology. Sequenced input: tumor-adjacent normal liver tissue. This TCR derives from a woman aged 55-70 years with primary liver carcinoma and hepatitis B virus infection. In this chain, TRBV20-1 is recombined with TRBJ2-1, with TRBD2 identical over 11 junction bases. The sequenced DNA is TGCAGTACTAGATCGTGGGCTAGCGGGAGGTCGGGTTACAATGAGCAGTTCTTC. Its protein product is CSTRSWASGRSGYNEQFF.